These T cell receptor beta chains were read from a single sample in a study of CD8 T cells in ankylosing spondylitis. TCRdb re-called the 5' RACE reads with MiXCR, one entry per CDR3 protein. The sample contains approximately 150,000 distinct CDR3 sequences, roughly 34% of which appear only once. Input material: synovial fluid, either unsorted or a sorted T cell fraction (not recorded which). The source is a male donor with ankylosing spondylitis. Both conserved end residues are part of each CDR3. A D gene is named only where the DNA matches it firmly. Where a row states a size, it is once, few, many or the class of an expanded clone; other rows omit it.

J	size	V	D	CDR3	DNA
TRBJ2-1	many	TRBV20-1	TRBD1	CSARTGGSYNEQFF	TGCAGTGCTAGGACAGGGGGCTCCTACAATGAGCAGTTCTTC
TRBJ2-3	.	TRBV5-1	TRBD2	CASSYYPGGPGTDTQYF	TGCGCCAGCAGCTATTACCCGGGGGGGCCGGGCACAGATACGCAGTATTTT
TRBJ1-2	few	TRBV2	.	CASSEGVPDGYTF	TGTGCCAGCAGTGAGGGAGTTCCCGATGGCTACACCTTC
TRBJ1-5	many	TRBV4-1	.	CASSQEGSAQPQHF	TGCGCCAGCAGCCAAGAAGGCAGTGCTCAGCCCCAGCATTTT
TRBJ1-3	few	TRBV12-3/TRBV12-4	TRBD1	CASRRQGIAGNTIYF	TGTGCCAGCAGGAGACAGGGGATTGCTGGAAACACCATATATTTT
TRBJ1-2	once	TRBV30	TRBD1	CAWSNPGQGKYGYTF	TGTGCCTGGAGTAACCCAGGACAGGGGAAGTACGGCTACACCTTC
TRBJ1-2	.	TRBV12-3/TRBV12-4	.	CASSMDTGYGYTF	TGTGCCAGCAGCATGGACACTGGTTATGGCTACACCTTC
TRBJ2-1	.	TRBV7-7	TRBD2	CASSPGGAAYNEQFF	TGTGCCAGCAGCCCCGGGGGGGCCGCCTACAATGAGCAGTTCTTC
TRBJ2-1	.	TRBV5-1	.	CASSVMGASEQFF	TGCGCCAGCAGCGTTATGGGGGCGAGTGAGCAGTTCTTC
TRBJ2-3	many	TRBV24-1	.	CATSDPSRPADTQYF	TGTGCCACCAGTGACCCCAGCCGGCCCGCAGATACGCAGTATTTT
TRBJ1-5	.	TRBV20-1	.	CSARPYVSNQPQHF	TGCAGTGCTAGACCCTACGTTAGCAATCAGCCCCAGCATTTT
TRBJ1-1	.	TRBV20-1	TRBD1	CSATGGDTEAFF	TGCAGTGCGACAGGGGGGGACACTGAAGCTTTCTTT
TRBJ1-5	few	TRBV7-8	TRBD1	CASSLAGTGRAQHF	TGTGCCAGCAGCTTAGCGGGGACAGGCCGAGCCCAGCATTTT
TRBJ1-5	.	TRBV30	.	CAWSSGHNNQPQHF	TGTGCCTGGAGTTCAGGGCATAACAATCAGCCCCAGCATTTT
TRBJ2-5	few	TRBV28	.	CASSTYQETQYF	TGTGCCAGCAGCACGTACCAAGAGACCCAGTACTTC
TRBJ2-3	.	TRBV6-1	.	CASSEPPGHPTQYF	TGTGCCAGCAGTGAACCCCCGGGCCACCCAACGCAGTATTTT
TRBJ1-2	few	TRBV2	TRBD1	CASSEPLQGDYGYTF	TGTGCCAGCAGTGAACCGCTTCAGGGGGACTATGGCTACACCTTC
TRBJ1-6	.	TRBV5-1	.	CASSLAGARSGGSPLHF	TGCGCCAGCAGCTTGGCCGGGGCACGCTCTGGCGGTTCACCCCTCCACTTT
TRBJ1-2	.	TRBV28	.	CASSFWDSLNYGYTF	TGTGCCAGCAGTTTCTGGGACTCCCTAAACTATGGCTACACCTTC
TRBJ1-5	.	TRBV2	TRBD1	CATRRQGVGQPQHF	TGTGCCACGCGAAGACAGGGAGTCGGTCAGCCCCAGCATTTT
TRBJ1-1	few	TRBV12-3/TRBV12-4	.	CASSITGTLNTEAFF	TGTGCCAGCAGCATTACCGGGACACTGAACACTGAAGCTTTCTTT
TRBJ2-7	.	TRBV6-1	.	CASSVSQSYEQYF	TGTGCCAGCAGTGTATCGCAGAGCTACGAGCAGTACTTC
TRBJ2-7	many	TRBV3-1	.	CASSQGLGTTPYF	TGTGCCAGCAGCCAAGGCCTCGGAACTACACCGTACTTC
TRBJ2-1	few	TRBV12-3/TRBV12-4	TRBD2	CASSHSGAPYNEQFF	TGTGCCAGCAGTCATAGCGGGGCCCCCTACAATGAGCAGTTCTTC
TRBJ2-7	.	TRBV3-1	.	CASSPSVDHEQYF	TGTGCCAGCAGCCCCTCGGTTGACCACGAGCAGTACTTC
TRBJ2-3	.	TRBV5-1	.	CASSQQPSTDTQYF	TGCGCCAGCTCCCAACAGCCAAGCACAGATACGCAGTATTTT
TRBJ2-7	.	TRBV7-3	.	CASSTGPAPNYEQYF	TGTGCCAGCAGCACCGGGCCGGCCCCAAACTACGAGCAGTACTTC
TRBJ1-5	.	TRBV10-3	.	CAISEGSNQPQHF	TGTGCCATCAGTGAGGGGAGCAATCAGCCCCAGCATTTT
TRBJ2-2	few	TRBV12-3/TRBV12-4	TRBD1	CASSSGQGDTGELFF	TGTGCCAGCTCATCGGGACAGGGCGACACCGGGGAGCTGTTTTTT
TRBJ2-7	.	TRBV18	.	CASSLGPTTEQYF	TGTGCCAGCTCACTGGGTCCTACGACGGAGCAGTACTTC
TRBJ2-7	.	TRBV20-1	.	CSAGGPKPYEQYF	TGCAGTGCTGGCGGACCTAAACCCTACGAGCAGTACTTC
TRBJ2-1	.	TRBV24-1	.	CATSDRNEQFF	TGTGCCACCAGTGATCGGAATGAGCAGTTCTTC
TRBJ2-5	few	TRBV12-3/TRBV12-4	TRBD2	CASSFGLAALGETQYF	TGTGCCAGCAGTTTCGGACTAGCGGCCCTAGGGGAGACCCAGTACTTC
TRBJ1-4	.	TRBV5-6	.	CASSPGSGSNEKLFF	TGTGCCAGCAGCCCGGGATCTGGGAGTAATGAAAAACTGTTTTTT
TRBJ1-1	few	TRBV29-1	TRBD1	CSVKETGGTEAFF	TGCAGCGTGAAAGAAACAGGGGGCACTGAAGCTTTCTTT
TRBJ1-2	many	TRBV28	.	CASSRTGSYGYTF	TGTGCCAGCAGCCGAACAGGGTCCTATGGCTACACCTTC
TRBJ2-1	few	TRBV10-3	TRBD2	CAISVRTDAETSGRPVGQFF	TGTGCCATCAGTGTTCGGACAGACGCCGAGACTAGCGGGAGGCCCGTAGGGCAGTTCTTC
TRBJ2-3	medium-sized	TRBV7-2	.	CASSLYGDTQYF	TGTGCCAGCAGCTTATACGGGGATACGCAGTATTTT
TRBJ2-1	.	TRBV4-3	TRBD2	CASSQLAGGGNNEQFF	TGCGCCAGCAGCCAGTTAGCGGGAGGAGGTAACAATGAGCAGTTCTTC
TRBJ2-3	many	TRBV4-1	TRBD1	CSAASPGQGADTQYF	TGCTCCGCAGCTTCCCCGGGACAGGGAGCAGATACGCAGTATTTT
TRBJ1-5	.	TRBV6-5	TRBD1	CASTSTGGGQPQHF	TGTGCCAGCACTTCGACAGGGGGCGGTCAGCCCCAGCATTTT
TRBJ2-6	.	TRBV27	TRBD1	CASSFRLGQGPSGANVLTF	TGTGCCAGCAGTTTTCGGCTTGGACAGGGGCCTTCTGGGGCCAACGTCCTGACTTTC
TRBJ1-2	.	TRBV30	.	CACGSYGYTF	TGTGCCTGTGGCTCCTATGGCTACACCTTC
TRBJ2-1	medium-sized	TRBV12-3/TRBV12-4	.	CASSLSAGNSYNEQFF	TGTGCCAGCAGTTTAAGTGCCGGGAACTCCTACAATGAGCAGTTCTTC
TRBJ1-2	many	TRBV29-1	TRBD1	CSVETDRGYGYTF	TGCAGCGTTGAGACGGACAGGGGATATGGCTACACCTTC
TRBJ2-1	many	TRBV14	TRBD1	CASSQGQGGRNEQFF	TGTGCCAGCAGCCAAGGGCAAGGGGGCCGCAATGAGCAGTTCTTC
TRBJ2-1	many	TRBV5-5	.	CASSLVSSLGNEQFF	TGTGCCAGCAGCTTGGTCTCGTCTTTGGGCAATGAGCAGTTCTTC
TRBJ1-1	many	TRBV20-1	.	CSALHGHDLGEAFF	TGCAGTGCTCTACATGGACATGACCTGGGTGAAGCTTTCTTT
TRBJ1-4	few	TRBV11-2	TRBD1	CASSLPRTGREKLFF	TGTGCCAGCAGCTTACCGAGGACAGGGCGAGAAAAACTGTTTTTT
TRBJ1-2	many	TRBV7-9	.	CASSPSTGIGGYTF	TGTGCCAGCAGCCCCAGTACGGGCATAGGGGGCTACACCTTC
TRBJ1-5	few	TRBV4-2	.	CASSRGQPNSYSNQPQHF	TGTGCCAGCAGCCGGGGGCAGCCGAACTCCTATAGCAATCAGCCCCAGCATTTT
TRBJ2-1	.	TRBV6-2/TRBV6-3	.	CASSYVLGDEQFF	TGTGCCAGCAGTTACGTGTTAGGGGATGAGCAGTTCTTC
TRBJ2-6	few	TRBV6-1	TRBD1	CASSEALGQGARNVLTF	TGTGCCAGCAGTGAAGCGCTTGGGCAGGGGGCACGCAACGTCCTGACTTTC
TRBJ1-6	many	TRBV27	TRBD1	CASTRGGQANSPLHF	TGTGCCAGCACCCGGGGTGGACAGGCCAATTCACCCCTCCACTTT
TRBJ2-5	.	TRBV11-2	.	CASSSVGGPVGQYF	TGTGCCAGCAGCTCCGTAGGAGGGCCTGTGGGCCAGTACTTC
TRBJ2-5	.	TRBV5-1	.	CASSLEPGRETQYF	TGCGCCAGCAGCTTGGAGCCAGGACGAGAGACCCAGTACTTC